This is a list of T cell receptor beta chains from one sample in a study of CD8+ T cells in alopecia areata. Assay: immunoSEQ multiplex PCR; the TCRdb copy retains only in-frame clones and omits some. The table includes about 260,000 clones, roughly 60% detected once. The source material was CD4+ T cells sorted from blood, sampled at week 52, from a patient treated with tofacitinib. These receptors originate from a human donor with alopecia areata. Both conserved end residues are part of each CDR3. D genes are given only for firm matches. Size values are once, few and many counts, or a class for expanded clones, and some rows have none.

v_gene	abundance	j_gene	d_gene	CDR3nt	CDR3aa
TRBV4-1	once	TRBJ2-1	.	TGCGCCAGCAGCCAAACGGTAGTGGATGAGCAGTTCTTC	CASSQTVVDEQFF
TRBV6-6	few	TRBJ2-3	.	TGTGCCAGCAGTTACTCGGGGGCTAGCACAGATACGCAGTATTTT	CASSYSGASTDTQYF
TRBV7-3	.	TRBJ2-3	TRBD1	TGTGCCAGCAGCTTAGGGACAGTAGATACGCAGTATTTT	CASSLGTVDTQYF
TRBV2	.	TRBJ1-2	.	TGTGCCAGCAGTGAAGATCCGGGGTCTGGCTACACCTTC	CASSEDPGSGYTF
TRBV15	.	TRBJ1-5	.	TGTGCCACCAGCAGAGATTCGGCTAGCAATCAGCCCCAGCATTTT	CATSRDSASNQPQHF
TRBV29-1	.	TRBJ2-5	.	TGCAGCGTTGGGGAGGCCCAAGAGACCCAGTACTTC	CSVGEAQETQYF
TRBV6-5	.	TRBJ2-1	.	TGTGCCAGCAGTTCCCGGGCTCTAAGTCCCCAATTCTTC	CASSSRALSPQFF
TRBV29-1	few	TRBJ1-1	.	TGCAGCGGCGTACAGGGAACGAACACTGAAGCTTTCTTT	CSGVQGTNTEAFF
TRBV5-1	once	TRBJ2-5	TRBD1	TGCGCCAGCAGCCTCGGACAGGGGGAAGCAGAGACCCAGTACTTC	CASSLGQGEAETQYF
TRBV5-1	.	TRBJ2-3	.	TGCGCCAGCAGCTTGGCAGGATCCTTCACAGATACGCAGTATTTT	CASSLAGSFTDTQYF
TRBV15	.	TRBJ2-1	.	TGTGCCACCAGCAGAGCACGGAGAAGCTCCTACAATGAGCAGTTCTTC	CATSRARRSSYNEQFF
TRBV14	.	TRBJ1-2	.	TGTGCCAGCAGCCCCTGGGGGGGGAGAGACTACACCTTC	CASSPWGGRDYTF
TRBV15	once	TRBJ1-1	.	TGTGCCACCAGCAGGGTGAGGGGCACTGAAGCTTTCTTT	CATSRVRGTEAFF
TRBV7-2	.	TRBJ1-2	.	TGTGCCAGCAGCCCGACCCTGGCAGACTATGGCTACACCTTC	CASSPTLADYGYTF
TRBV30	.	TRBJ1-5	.	TGTGCCTGGAGAGGGGCTTCCAATCAGCCCCAGCATTTT	CAWRGASNQPQHF
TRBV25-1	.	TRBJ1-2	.	TGTGCCAGCAGTGAAACATTAAACTATGGCTACACCTTC	CASSETLNYGYTF
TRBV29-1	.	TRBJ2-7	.	TGCAGCGTGGTACAGGGAACCTACGAGCAGTACTTC	CSVVQGTYEQYF
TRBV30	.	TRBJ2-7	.	TGTGCCTGGAACAACCGGGAGGGACAGGGCCACGAGCAGTACTTC	CAWNNREGQGHEQYF
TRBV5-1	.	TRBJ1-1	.	TGCGCCAGCAGTTCGGACACCAACACTGAAGCTTTCTTT	CASSSDTNTEAFF
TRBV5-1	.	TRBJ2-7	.	TGCGCCAGCAGCTTGGGACGGCACTCCTACGAGCAGTACTTC	CASSLGRHSYEQYF
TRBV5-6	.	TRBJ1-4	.	TGTGCCAGCAGCTTGGGCCCGGGGAGAGGAGATGAAAAACTGTTTTTT	CASSLGPGRGDEKLFF
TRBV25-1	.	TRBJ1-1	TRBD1	TGTGCCAGCAGTGAGACAGGGAGTCCTGAAGCTTTCTTT	CASSETGSPEAFF
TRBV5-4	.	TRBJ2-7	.	TGTGCCAGCAGCCCCACAGGAACCTACGAGCAGTACTTC	CASSPTGTYEQYF
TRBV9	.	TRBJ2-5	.	TGTGCCAGCAGCGTAGGGGGGGCCCAAGAGACCCAGTACTTC	CASSVGGAQETQYF
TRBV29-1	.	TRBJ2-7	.	TGCAGCGCAGGGACAAACTCCTACGAGCAGTACTTC	CSAGTNSYEQYF
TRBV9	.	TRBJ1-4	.	TGTGCCAGCAGTTCGGGGTCGAATGAAAAACTGTTTTTT	CASSSGSNEKLFF
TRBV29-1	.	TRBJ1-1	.	TGCAGCGCTTACCGGGACATGAACACTGAAGCTTTCTTT	CSAYRDMNTEAFF
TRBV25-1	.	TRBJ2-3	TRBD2	TGTGCCAGCAGTGGATGGCGGGGGGGTACAGATACGCAGTATTTT	CASSGWRGGTDTQYF
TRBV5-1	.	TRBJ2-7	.	TGCGCCAGCAGAAGTACTCCGGGGTTCTACGAGCAGTACTTC	CASRSTPGFYEQYF
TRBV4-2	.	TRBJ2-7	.	TGTGCCAGCAGCCAAGATTGGTCGCCCACGGGAGAGCAGTACTTC	CASSQDWSPTGEQYF
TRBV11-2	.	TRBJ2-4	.	TGTGCCAGCAGCTTAGCCCTGTGGGGTCGAAACATTCAGTACTTC	CASSLALWGRNIQYF
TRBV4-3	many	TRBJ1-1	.	TGCGCCAGCAGCCAAGATAGAAACACTGAAGCTTTCTTT	CASSQDRNTEAFF
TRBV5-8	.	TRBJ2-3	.	TGTGCCAGCAGCTTGGGAGATACGCAGTATTTT	CASSLGDTQYF
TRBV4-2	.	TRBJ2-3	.	TGTGCCAGCAGCGGCAGGGTTCCAGATACGCAGTATTTT	CASSGRVPDTQYF
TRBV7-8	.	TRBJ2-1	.	TGTGCCAGCAGCTTAGTGGGGGGATATAATGAGCAGTTCTTC	CASSLVGGYNEQFF
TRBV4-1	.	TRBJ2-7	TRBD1	TGCGCCAGCAGCCAAGGAAACGACAGGGTCGGGTACGAGCAGTACTTC	CASSQGNDRVGYEQYF
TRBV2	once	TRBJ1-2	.	TGTGCCAGCAGTGAAGAGGGCTATGGCTACACCTTC	CASSEEGYGYTF
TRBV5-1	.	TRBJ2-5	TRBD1	TGCGCCAGCAGCTGGGGGACAGGGTCGGCAGAGACCCAGTACTTC	CASSWGTGSAETQYF
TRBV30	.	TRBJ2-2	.	TGTGCCTGGAAAAGTGGGCCCGGGGAGCTGTTTTTT	CAWKSGPGELFF
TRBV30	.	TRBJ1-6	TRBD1	TGTGCCAGCCGACAGGGGCCGTTAGTCTATAATTCACCCCTCCACTTT	CASRQGPLVYNSPLHF
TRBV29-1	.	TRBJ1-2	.	TGCAGCGTTGCGGGGGCAGGTGCTAACTATGGCTACACCTTC	CSVAGAGANYGYTF
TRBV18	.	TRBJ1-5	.	TGTGCCAGCTCTCACAGGGATAGCAATCAGCCCCAGCATTTT	CASSHRDSNQPQHF
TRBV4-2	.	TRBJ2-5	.	TGTGCCAGCAGCCGTCTGGGGTCGGGTGAAGAGACCCAGTACTTC	CASSRLGSGEETQYF
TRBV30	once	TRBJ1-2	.	TGTGCCTGGAGTCGAGGACGTAACTATGGCTACACCTTC	CAWSRGRNYGYTF
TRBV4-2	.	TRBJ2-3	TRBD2	TGTGCCAGCAGCCGAAAAACATCGGCTAGCGGGGAAGGTACGCAGTATTTT	CASSRKTSASGEGTQYF
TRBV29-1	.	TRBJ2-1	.	TGCAGCTTTCTCAACAGGGTTTACAATGAGCAGTTCTTC	CSFLNRVYNEQFF
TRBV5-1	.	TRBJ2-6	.	TGCGCCAGCAGCTTGGAGGTCTCTGGGGCCAACGTCCTGACTTTC	CASSLEVSGANVLTF
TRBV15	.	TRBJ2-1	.	TGTGCCACCAGCGGCGGAACCTACAATGAGCAGTTCTTC	CATSGGTYNEQFF
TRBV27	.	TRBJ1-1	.	TGTGCCAGCAGGACAATGAACACTGAAGCTTTCTTT	CASRTMNTEAFF
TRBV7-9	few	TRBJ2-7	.	TGTGCCAGCACCGTTTCCCTATACGAGCAGTACTTC	CASTVSLYEQYF
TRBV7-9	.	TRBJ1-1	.	TGTGCCAGCAGCTTAAGGCGTAGTGGGACTGAAGCTTTCTTT	CASSLRRSGTEAFF
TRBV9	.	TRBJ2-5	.	TGTGCCAGCAGCGTAGGGGGGATTGAGACCCAGTACTTC	CASSVGGIETQYF
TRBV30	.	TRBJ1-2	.	TGTGCCTGGAGCCCGGGCTACACCTTC	CAWSPGYTF
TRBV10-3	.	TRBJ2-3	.	TGTGCCATCAGTGTGTCTGGTAGCACAGATACGCAGTATTTT	CAISVSGSTDTQYF
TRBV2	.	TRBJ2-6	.	TGTGCCAGCAGTTCAACTGGGGCCAACGTCCTGACTTTC	CASSSTGANVLTF